Listed below are T cell receptor beta chains from one sample, sequenced in a study of cytomegalovirus exposure and HLA in healthy donors. The protocol was immunoSEQ multiplex PCR, while the TCRdb copy is restricted to in-frame clones and leaves out a portion. This sample has around 120,000 clones, with 80% found just once. Sequencing input: PBMCs. The source is a female donor in good health and CMV-seropositive. The CDR3 runs from the conserved cysteine through the conserved F or W. The D gene is left open where the match is weak. Clone size appears in some rows only: once, few, many, or a class for an expanded clone.

TGTGCCATCGGGGCACAACCGGCTTTCTACGAGCAGTACTTC,CAIGAQPAFYEQYF,TRBV10-3,NA,NA,14,TRBJ2-7
TGTGCCAGCAGTCCCCCCGGGTCTGGGGCCAACGTCCTGACTTTC,CASSPPGSGANVLTF,TRBV6-5,NA,NA,15,TRBJ2-6
TGCGCCAGCAGCTTTTCTAGCGGGGGGTTCGGCGGGGAGCTGTTTTTT,CASSFSSGGFGGELFF,TRBV5-1,TRBD2,NA,16,TRBJ2-2
TGCGCCAGCAGCCAAGGAGCAGCTCTAGAAAACACCATATATTTT,CASSQGAALENTIYF,TRBV4-1,NA,once,15,TRBJ1-3
TGCGCCAGCAGCCAGGACTTACAGGGGAACTATGGCTACACCTTC,CASSQDLQGNYGYTF,TRBV4-1,TRBD1,NA,15,TRBJ1-2
TGCAGCGTTGAAGGTGACAGGGTTTCTGAGCAGTTCTTC,CSVEGDRVSEQFF,TRBV29-1,TRBD1,NA,13,TRBJ2-1
TGCGCCAGCAGCCAAGGAGTAAACAGGGTCAGTGTCACTGAAGCTTTCTTT,CASSQGVNRVSVTEAFF,TRBV4-1,NA,few,17,TRBJ1-1
TGTGCCACCAGCAGGGACAGGGGTTTCGCTGGAAACACCATATATTTT,CATSRDRGFAGNTIYF,TRBV15,TRBD1,NA,16,TRBJ1-3
TGTGCCAGCGCGTTGATACATTCACCCCTCCACTTT,CASALIHSPLHF,TRBV28,NA,once,12,TRBJ1-6
TGTGCCAGTAGTATCGCGGCGGAGCCCTACGAGCAGTACTTC,CASSIAAEPYEQYF,TRBV19,NA,NA,14,TRBJ2-7
TGTGCCAGCAGACCTTCATGGGCCGAAGGAAACACCATATATTTT,CASRPSWAEGNTIYF,TRBV25-1,NA,NA,15,TRBJ1-3
TGCGCCAGCAGCCCAGACACAGGGAACTATGGCTACACCTTC,CASSPDTGNYGYTF,TRBV5-1,NA,NA,14,TRBJ1-2
TGTGCCAGCAGTACCCAGACATTGATCTACGAGCAGTACTTC,CASSTQTLIYEQYF,TRBV6-1,NA,NA,14,TRBJ2-7
TGTGCCTGGACTTCAGGGTTCCAGGAAAAACTGTTTTTT,CAWTSGFQEKLFF,TRBV30,NA,NA,13,TRBJ1-4
TGTGCCAGCAGCCAAAACAGGGACAGTAATTCACCCCTCCACTTT,CASSQNRDSNSPLHF,TRBV7-2,TRBD1,NA,15,TRBJ1-6
TGTGCCAGTAGTTTACGGACTAGGCAAGAGACCCAGTACTTC,CASSLRTRQETQYF,TRBV19,TRBD2,NA,14,TRBJ2-5
TGCGCCAGCAGCCAAGATCGTCTAGCGGGGGGATACAATGAGCAGTTCTTC,CASSQDRLAGGYNEQFF,TRBV4-3,TRBD2,NA,17,TRBJ2-1
TGTGCCATCAGTGAGTATGAAGGAGGGAATGGCTACACCTTC,CAISEYEGGNGYTF,TRBV10-3,NA,NA,14,TRBJ1-2
TGTGCCAGCAGCCAAGCTTATGGCTACACCTTC,CASSQAYGYTF,TRBV7-2,NA,NA,11,TRBJ1-2
TGTGCCAGCAGGCGACAGGGGACGGGGGCCGCTGAAGCTTTCTTT,CASRRQGTGAAEAFF,TRBV6-5,TRBD1,NA,15,TRBJ1-1
TGTGCCAGCAGATCCGGGGAGGGGATAGAGACCCAGTACTTC,CASRSGEGIETQYF,TRBV28,TRBD2,NA,14,TRBJ2-5
TGTGCCAGCAGCGCGGGGGGGGTATACAATGAGCAGTTCTTC,CASSAGGVYNEQFF,TRBV11-3,TRBD2,NA,14,TRBJ2-1
TGTGCCAGCAGCCCACCACTGGGGCGTAATTCACCCCTCCACTTT,CASSPPLGRNSPLHF,TRBV7-9,NA,NA,15,TRBJ1-6
TGTGCCAGCAGTCTTCGACAGGGGGCCTACGAGCAGTACTTC,CASSLRQGAYEQYF,TRBV6-5,TRBD1,NA,14,TRBJ2-7
TGTGCCAGTAGTTTCTTGGGGAGGAGGGCCTTGAACACTGAAGCTTTCTTT,CASSFLGRRALNTEAFF,TRBV19,NA,NA,17,TRBJ1-1
TGTGCCAGCAGACCCTCCGGGACAGGGGAGTGGAATGAGCAGTTCTTC,CASRPSGTGEWNEQFF,TRBV28,TRBD1,NA,16,TRBJ2-1
TGCGCCAGCAAACTAGCGGGGGGAGATACGCAGTATTTT,CASKLAGGDTQYF,TRBV10-2,TRBD2,NA,13,TRBJ2-3
TGTTCCAGCAGCTTAGCACAGGGGATGAACACTGAAGCTTTCTTT,CSSSLAQGMNTEAFF,TRBV7-9,TRBD1,NA,15,TRBJ1-1